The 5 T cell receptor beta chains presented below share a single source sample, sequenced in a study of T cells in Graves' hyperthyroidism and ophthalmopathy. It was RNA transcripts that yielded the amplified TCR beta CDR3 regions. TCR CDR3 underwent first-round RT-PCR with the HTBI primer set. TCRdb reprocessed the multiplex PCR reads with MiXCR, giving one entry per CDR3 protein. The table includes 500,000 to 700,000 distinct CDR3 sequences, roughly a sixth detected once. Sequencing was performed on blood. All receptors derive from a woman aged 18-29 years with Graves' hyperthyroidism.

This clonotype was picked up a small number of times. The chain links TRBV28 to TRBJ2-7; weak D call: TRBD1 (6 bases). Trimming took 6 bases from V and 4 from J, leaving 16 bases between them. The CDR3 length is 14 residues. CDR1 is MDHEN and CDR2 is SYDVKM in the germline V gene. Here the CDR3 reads CASSPRTELYEQYF. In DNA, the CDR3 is TGTGCCAGCAGCCCAAGGACAGAACTATACGAGCAGTACTTC.

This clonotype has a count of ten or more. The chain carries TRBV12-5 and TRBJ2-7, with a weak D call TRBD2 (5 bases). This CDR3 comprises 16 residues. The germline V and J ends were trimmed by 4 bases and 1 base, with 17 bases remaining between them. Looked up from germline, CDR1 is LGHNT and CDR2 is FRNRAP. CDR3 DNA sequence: TGTGCTAGTGGTTCTTCCAGCGGACGCGGGTCCTACGAGCAGTACTTC. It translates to CASGSSSGRGSYEQYF.

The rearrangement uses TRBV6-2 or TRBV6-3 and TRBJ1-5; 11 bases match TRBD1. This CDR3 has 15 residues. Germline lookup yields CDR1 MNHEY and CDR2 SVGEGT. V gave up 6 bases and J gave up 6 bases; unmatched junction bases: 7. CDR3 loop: CASRPPDRGLQPQHF. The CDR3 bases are TGTGCCAGCAGACCCCCGGACAGGGGGCTTCAGCCCCAGCATTTT.

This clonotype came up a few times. CDR3: CASSSAGQMKNIQYF. For the CDR3, the DNA is TGTGCCAGCAGTTCCGCGGGACAGATGAAAAACATTCAGTACTTC. This rearrangement joins TRBV6-9 to TRBJ2-4; D perhaps matches TRBD1 (7 bases). The germline V and J ends were trimmed by 4 bases and 4 bases, with 14 bases remaining between them. The CDR3 length is 15 residues. The V gene's germline CDR1 is MNHGY and CDR2 SVAAGI.

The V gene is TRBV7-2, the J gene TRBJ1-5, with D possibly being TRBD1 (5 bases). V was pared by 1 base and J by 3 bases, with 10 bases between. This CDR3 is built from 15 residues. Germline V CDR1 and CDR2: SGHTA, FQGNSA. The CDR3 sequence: CASSLDGGNNQPQHF. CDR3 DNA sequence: TGTGCCAGCAGCTTAGATGGGGGAAACAATCAGCCCCAGCATTTT.